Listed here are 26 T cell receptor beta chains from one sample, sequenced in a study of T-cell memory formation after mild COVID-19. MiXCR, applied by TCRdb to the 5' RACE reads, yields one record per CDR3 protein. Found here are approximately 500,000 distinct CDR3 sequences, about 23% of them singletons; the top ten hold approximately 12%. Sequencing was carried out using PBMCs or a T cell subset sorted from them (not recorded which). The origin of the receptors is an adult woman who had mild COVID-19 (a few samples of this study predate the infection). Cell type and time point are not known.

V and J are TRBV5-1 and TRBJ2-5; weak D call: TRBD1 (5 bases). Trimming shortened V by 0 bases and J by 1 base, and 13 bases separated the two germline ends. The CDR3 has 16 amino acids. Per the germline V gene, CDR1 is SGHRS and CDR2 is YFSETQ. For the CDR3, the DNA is TGCGCCAGCAGCTTGGCCCTCGGTACAGGCCAAGAGACCCAGTACTTC. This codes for CASSLALGTGQETQYF. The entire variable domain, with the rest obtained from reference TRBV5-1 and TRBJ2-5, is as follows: KAGVTQTPRYLIKTRGQQVTLSCSPISGHRSVSWYQQTPGQGLQFLFEYFSETQRNKGNFPGRFSGRQFSNSRSEMNVSTLELGDSALYLCASSLALGTGQETQYFGPGTRLLVL.

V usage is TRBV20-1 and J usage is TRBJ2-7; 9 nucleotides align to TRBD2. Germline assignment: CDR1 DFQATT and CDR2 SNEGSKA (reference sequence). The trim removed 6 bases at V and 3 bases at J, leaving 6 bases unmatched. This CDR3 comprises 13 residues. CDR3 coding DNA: TGCAGTGCACGACTAGCGGCCGGCTACGAGCAGTACTTC. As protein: CSARLAAGYEQYF.

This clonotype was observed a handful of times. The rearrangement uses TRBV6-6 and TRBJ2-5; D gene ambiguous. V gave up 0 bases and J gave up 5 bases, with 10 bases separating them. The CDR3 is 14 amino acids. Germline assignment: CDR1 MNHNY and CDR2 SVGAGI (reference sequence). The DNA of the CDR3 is TGTGCCAGCAGTTACTCCTCTAGGGTGGAGACCCAGTACTTC. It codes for CASSYSSRVETQYF.

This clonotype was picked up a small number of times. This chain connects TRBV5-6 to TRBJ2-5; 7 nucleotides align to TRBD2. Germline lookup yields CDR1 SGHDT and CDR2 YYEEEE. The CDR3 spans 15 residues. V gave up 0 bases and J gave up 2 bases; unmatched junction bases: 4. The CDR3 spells CASSLERGGQETQYF. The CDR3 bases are TGTGCCAGCAGCTTGGAGCGGGGAGGGCAAGAGACCCAGTACTTC.

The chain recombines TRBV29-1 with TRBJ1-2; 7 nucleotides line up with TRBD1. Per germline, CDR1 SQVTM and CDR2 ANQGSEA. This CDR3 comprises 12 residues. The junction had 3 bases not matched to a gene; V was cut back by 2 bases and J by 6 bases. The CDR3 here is CSVETGAHGYTF. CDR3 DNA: TGCAGCGTTGAAACAGGGGCACATGGCTACACCTTC.

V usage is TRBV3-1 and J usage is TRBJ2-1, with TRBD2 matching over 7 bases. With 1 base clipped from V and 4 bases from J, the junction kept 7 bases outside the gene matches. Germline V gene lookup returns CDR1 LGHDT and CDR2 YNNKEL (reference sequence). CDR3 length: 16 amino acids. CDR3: CASSQGRLAAYNEQFF. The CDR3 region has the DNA TGTGCCAGCAGCCAAGGAAGGCTAGCGGCGTACAATGAGCAGTTCTTC.

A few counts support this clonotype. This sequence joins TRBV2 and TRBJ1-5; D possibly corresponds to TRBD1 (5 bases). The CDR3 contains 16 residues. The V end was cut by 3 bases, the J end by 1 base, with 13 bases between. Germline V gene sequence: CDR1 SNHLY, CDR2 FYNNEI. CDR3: CASSDVGAWSNQPQHF. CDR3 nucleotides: TGTGCCAGCAGTGACGTCGGGGCTTGGAGCAATCAGCCCCAGCATTTT.

The DNA of the CDR3 is TGTGCCAGCAAGCCCAGCGGAGACTACGAGCAGTACTTC. It is translated as CASKPSGDYEQYF. The chain is built from TRBV6-5 and TRBJ2-7; D may be TRBD2 (5 bases). The CDR3 runs to 13 residues. Germline loops: CDR1 MNHEY, CDR2 SVGAGI. Trimming took 7 bases from V and 3 from J, leaving 13 bases between them.

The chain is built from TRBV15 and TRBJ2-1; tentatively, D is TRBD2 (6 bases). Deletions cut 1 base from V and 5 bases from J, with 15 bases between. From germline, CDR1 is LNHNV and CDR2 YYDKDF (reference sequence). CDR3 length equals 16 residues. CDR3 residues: CATSRGRREVHNEQFF. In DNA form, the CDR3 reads TGTGCCACCAGCAGAGGTCGGAGGGAGGTTCACAATGAGCAGTTCTTC.

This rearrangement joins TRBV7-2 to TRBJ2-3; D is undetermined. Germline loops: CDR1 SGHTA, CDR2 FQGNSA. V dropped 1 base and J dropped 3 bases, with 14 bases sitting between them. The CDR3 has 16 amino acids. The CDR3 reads CASSLVRASLTDTQYF. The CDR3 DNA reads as TGTGCCAGCAGCTTAGTCCGGGCCTCCCTAACAGATACGCAGTATTTT.

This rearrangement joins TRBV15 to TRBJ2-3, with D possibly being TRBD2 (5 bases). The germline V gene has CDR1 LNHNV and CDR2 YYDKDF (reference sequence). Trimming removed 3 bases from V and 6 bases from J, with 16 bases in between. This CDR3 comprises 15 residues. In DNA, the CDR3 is TGTGCCACCAGCAGTCGGGGATCCTCCGTGGATACGCAGTATTTT. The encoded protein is CATSSRGSSVDTQYF.

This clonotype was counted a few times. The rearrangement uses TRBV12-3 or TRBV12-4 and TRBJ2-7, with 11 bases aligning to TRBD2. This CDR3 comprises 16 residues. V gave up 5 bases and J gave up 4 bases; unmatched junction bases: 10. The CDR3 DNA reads TGTGCCAGCAGTCCACAGACTAGCGGGAAGAGTTACGAGCAGTACTTC. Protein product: CASSPQTSGKSYEQYF.

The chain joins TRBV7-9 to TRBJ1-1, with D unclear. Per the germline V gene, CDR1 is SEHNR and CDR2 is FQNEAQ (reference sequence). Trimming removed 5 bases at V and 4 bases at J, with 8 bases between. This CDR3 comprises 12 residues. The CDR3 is CASSVRITEAFF. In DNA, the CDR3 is TGTGCCAGCAGCGTCAGAATCACTGAAGCTTTCTTT.

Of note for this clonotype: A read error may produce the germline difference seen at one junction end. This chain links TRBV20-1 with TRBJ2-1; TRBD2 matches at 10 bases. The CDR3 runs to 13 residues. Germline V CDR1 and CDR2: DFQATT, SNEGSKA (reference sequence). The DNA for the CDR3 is TGCAGTGCTAGAGATGGGAGACTAGCGGGCTTCCCCTTC. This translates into CSARDGRLAGFPF.

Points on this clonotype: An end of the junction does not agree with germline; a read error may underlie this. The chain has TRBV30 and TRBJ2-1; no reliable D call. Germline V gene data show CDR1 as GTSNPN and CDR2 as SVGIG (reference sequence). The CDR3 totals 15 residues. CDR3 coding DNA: TGTGACTGGAGTGTAGACCTGGCAGGAACCAATGAGCAGTTCTTC. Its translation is CDWSVDLAGTNEQFF.

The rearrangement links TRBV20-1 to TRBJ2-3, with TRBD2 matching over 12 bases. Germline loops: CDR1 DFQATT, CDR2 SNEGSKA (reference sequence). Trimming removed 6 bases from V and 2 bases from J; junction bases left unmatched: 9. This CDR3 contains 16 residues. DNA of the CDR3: TGCAGTGCACCCCGACTAGCGGGGGCCGTCACAGATACGCAGTATTTT. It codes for CSAPRLAGAVTDTQYF.

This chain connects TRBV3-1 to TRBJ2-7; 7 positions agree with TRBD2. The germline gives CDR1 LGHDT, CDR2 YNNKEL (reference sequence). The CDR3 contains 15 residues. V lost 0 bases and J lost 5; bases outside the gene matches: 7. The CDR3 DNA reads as TGTGCCAGCAGCCAAGACCTCGAGCGGGGAGACGAGCAGTACTTC. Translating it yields CASSQDLERGDEQYF.

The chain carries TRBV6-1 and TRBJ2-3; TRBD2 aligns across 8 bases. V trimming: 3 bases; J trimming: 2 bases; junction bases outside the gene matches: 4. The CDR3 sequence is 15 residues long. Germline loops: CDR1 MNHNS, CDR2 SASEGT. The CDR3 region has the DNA TGTGCCAGCAGTGACGGGGGGGGCTTCACAGATACGCAGTATTTT. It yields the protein CASSDGGGFTDTQYF.

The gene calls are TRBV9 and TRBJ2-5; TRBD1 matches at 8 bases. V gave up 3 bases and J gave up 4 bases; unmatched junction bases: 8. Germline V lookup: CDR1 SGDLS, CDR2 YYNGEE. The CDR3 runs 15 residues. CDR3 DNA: TGTGCCAGCAGCGGCAGGGGGCGGGTAGGAGAGACCCAGTACTTC. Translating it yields CASSGRGRVGETQYF. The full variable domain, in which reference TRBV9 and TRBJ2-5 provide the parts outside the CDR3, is DSGVTQTPKHLITATGQRVTLRCSPRSGDLSVYWYQQSLDQGLQFLIQYYNGEERAKGNILERFSAQQFPDLHSELNLSSLELGDSALYFCASSGRGRVGETQYFGPGTRLLVL.

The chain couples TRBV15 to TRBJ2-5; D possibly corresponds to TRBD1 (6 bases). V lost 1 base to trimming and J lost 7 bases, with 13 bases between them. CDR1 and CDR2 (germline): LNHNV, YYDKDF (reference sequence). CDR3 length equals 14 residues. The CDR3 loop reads CATSRAGQLGTQYF. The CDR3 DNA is TGTGCCACCAGCAGAGCTGGACAGCTTGGGACCCAGTACTTC.

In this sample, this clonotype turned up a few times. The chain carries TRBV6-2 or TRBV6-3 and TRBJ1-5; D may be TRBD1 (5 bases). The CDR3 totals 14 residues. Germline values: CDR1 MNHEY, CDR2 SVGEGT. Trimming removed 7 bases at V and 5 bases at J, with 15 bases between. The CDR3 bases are TGTGCCAGCATTCGGACAATTCCTCATCAGCCCCAGCATTTT. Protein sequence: CASIRTIPHQPQHF.

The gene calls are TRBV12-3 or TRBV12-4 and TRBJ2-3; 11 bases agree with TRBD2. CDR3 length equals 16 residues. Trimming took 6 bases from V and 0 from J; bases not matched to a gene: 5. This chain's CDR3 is CASSRTSGGSTDTQYF. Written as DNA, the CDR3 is TGTGCCAGCAGCCGAACTAGCGGGGGAAGCACAGATACGCAGTATTTT.

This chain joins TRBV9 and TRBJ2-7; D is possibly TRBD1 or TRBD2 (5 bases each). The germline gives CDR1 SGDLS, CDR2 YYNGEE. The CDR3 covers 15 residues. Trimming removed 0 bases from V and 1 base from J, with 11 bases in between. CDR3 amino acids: CASSVAGTLSYEQYF. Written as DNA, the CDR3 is TGTGCCAGCAGCGTAGCCGGGACCCTATCCTACGAGCAGTACTTC.

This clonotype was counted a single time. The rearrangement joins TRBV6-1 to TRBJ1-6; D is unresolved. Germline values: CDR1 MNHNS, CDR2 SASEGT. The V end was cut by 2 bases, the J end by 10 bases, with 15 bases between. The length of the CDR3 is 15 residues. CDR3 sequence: CASSEHGGIRSPLHF. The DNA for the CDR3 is TGTGCCAGCAGTGAACATGGAGGGATACGGTCACCCCTCCACTTT.

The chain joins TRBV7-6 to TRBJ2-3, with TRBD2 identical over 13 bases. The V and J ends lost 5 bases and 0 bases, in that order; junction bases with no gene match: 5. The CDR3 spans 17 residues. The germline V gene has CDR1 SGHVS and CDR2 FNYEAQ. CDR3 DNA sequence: TGTGCCAGCAGCATGGGACTAGCGGGGACTAGCACAGATACGCAGTATTTT. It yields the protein CASSMGLAGTSTDTQYF.

CDR3 DNA: TGTGCCTGGAGTGTCCGAGTTGACAGTCGCCGCTCCTATAATTCACCCCTCCACTTT. Encoded protein: CAWSVRVDSRRSYNSPLHF. The gene calls are TRBV30 and TRBJ1-6; D perhaps matches TRBD1 (5 bases). The CDR3 extends over 19 amino acids. V lost 0 bases and J lost 0, with 18 bases in between. Germline V gene data show CDR1 as GTSNPN and CDR2 as SVGIG (reference sequence). The entire variable domain, with the rest obtained from reference TRBV30 and TRBJ1-6, is as follows: SQTIHQWPATLVQPVGSPLSLECTVEGTSNPNLYWYRQAAGRGLQLLFYSVGIGQISSEVPQNLSASRPQDRQFILSSKKLLLSDSGFYLCAWSVRVDSRRSYNSPLHFGNGTRLTVT.